This T cell receptor (beta chain) was sequenced in a study of CD8+CD57+ T cells in acquired aplastic anemia. The patients chosen for sequencing had shown expansion of CD8+CD57+ cells (detected by flow cytometry). Germline V CDR1 and CDR2: LGHDT, YNNKEL (reference sequence). There are 16 residues in the CDR3. V shed 3 bases and J shed 2 bases, with 14 bases lying between them. The template used for profiling TCR beta VDJ and CDR3 was genomic DNA. TCRdb re-called the reads with MiXCR, one entry per CDR3 protein. The sample holds about 290,000 distinct CDR3 sequences; about three fifths are singletons and the top ten take around 1.2%. This clonotype was seen only a few times.

The receptor comes from a human donor with aplastic anemia. The chain combines TRBV3-1 with TRBJ1-5, with D possibly matching TRBD1 (6 bases). The sample taken for sequencing was sorted CD4+, CD8+, or CD8+CD57+ T cells (not recorded which) from PBMCs. For the CDR3, the DNA is TGTGCCAGCAGCCATTCTGACAGGATGGGCAATCAGCCCCAGCATTTT. It translates to CASSHSDRMGNQPQHF.